The 32 T cell receptor beta chains below were found in one sample sequenced in a study of spatial heterogeneity in lung cancer. Findings of the study overall: Higher tumor mutation counts went along with higher counts of expanded intratumoral alpha and beta TCRs.

TCRdb analysed the 5' RACE reads with MiXCR anew, one entry per CDR3 protein. In the table there are some 16,000 distinct CDR3 sequences, approximately 7% of which are singletons. No antigen has been assigned to these receptors. Time point noted: sample taken at primary tumor resection. Material: lung tumor tissue, obtained at surgery. Receptor source: a female donor with early-stage non-small cell lung cancer.

This clonotype ranks as medium-sized. This beta chain represents an off-target read in a library built for alpha chains; its size is of limited meaning. The V call is TRBV5-1, the J call TRBJ2-2, with D tentatively TRBD1 (6 bases). Per the germline V gene, CDR1 is SGHRS and CDR2 is YFSETQ. V shed 5 bases and J shed 5 bases, with 10 bases lying between them. CDR3 length: 13 residues. The CDR3 DNA reads as TGCGCCAGCAGACAGGGAAGGACCGGGGAGCTGTTTTTT. This encodes CASRQGRTGELFF.

This clonotype was detected only once. Because the library targeted alpha chains, this beta chain is an off-target read whose size means little. This chain uses TRBV19 with TRBJ1-5; D is unclear. There are 14 residues in the CDR3. The V gene lost 3 bases and the J gene lost 3 bases, with 9 bases spanning the gap. The V gene's germline CDR1 is LNHDA and CDR2 SQIVND (reference sequence). The CDR3 sequence is CASSIERINQPQHF. CDR3 in DNA: TGTGCCAGTAGTATCGAACGGATCAATCAGCCCCAGCATTTT.

This clonotype was recorded many times. The library was built for alpha chains, so this beta chain is an off-target read and its size means little. J is TRBJ2-1 and V is TRBV5-6; unclear D gene. Germline lookup yields CDR1 SGHDT and CDR2 YYEEEE. Trimming left V 4 bases short and J 7 bases short, with 9 bases between. The CDR3 has 12 residues. The CDR3 region is CASSVGMNEQFF. As DNA, the CDR3 is TGTGCCAGCAGCGTAGGGATGAATGAGCAGTTCTTC.

This clonotype was found many times. With the library built for alpha chains, this beta chain is off target and its frequency is not meaningful. This CDR3 is CSARDGGKAFF. CDR3 DNA: TGCAGTGCTAGAGACGGGGGTAAAGCTTTCTTT. The chain carries TRBV20-1 and TRBJ1-1; D might be TRBD1 (5 bases). The V gene lost 0 bases and the J gene lost 9 bases, with 8 bases spanning the gap. Germline V gives CDR1 DFQATT, CDR2 SNEGSKA (reference sequence). This CDR3 spans 11 amino acids.

This clonotype was seen many times. This beta chain is off target for a library built for alpha chains, so its abundance means little. The chain uses TRBV7-9 and TRBJ2-4; D uncertain. CDR1 is SEHNR, CDR2 FQNEAQ, per germline (reference sequence). Trimming cost V 5 bases and J 4 bases, with 18 bases left between them. CDR3 length equals 16 residues. This CDR3 is CASSPLPPFLKNIQYF. CDR3 nucleotides: TGTGCCAGCAGCCCGCTACCTCCCTTTTTAAAAAACATTCAGTACTTC.

Points on this clonotype: Because the library targeted alpha chains, this beta chain is an off-target read whose size means little. The chain's CDR3 is CSAVPGQEDQPQHF. The CDR3 DNA sequence: TGCAGTGCCGTACCGGGACAGGAAGATCAGCCCCAGCATTTT. The chain has TRBV20-1 and TRBJ1-5; 8 bases are a match to TRBD1. Germline-derived CDR1 and CDR2 are DFQATT and SNEGSKA (reference sequence). The V gene end was trimmed by 6 bases and the J gene end by 5 bases; junction bases not matched to a gene: 9. This CDR3 spans 14 amino acids.

This clonotype was observed many times. This beta chain lies outside the target of a library built for alpha chains; its clone size means little. The chain carries TRBV5-1 and TRBJ2-7; a weak D match, TRBD1 (5 bases). The V end was cut by 0 bases, the J end by 3 bases, with 13 bases between. The length of the CDR3 is 15 residues. Looked up from germline, CDR1 is SGHRS and CDR2 is YFSETQ. For the CDR3, the DNA is TGCGCCAGCAGCTTGGCGGCAGGGTCTAGCTACGAGCAGTACTTC. This gives the protein CASSLAAGSSYEQYF.

The table lists this clonotype with a few counts. In a library made to pick up alpha chains, this beta chain is a stray read with a size that means little. J is TRBJ1-3 and V is TRBV7-2, with TRBD1 as a possible D gene (6 bases). Deletions cut 8 bases from V and 2 bases from J, with 13 bases between. CDR3 length: 14 amino acids. Germline V CDR1 and CDR2: SGHTA, FQGNSA. CDR3 bases: TGTGCCAGCGGAATCGGACAGCCTGGAAACACCATATATTTT. This sequence encodes CASGIGQPGNTIYF.

This clonotype was counted at least ten times. The size of this beta chain means little, since it is a stray read in a library made for alpha chains. The chain recombines TRBV28 with TRBJ2-7, with D possibly TRBD1 on 5 matching bases. The germline CDR1 and CDR2 sequences are MDHEN and SYDVKM. This CDR3 spans 13 amino acids. The V end lost 7 bases, the J end lost 0 bases, and 10 bases lay between the germline ends. In nucleotides, the CDR3 is TGTGCCAGCAAAATCGACAGCTCCTACGAGCAGTACTTC. This translates into CASKIDSSYEQYF.

This clonotype was seen at least ten times. Little can be read into the size of this beta chain, an off-target read in a library designed for alpha chains. The CDR3 bases are TGTGCCAGCGGATCCCGAGGAAGGGGCCGGGGCTACACCTTC. Its protein is CASGSRGRGRGYTF. The chain joins TRBV28 to TRBJ1-2; a possible D gene is TRBD1 (5 bases). The germline gives CDR1 MDHEN, CDR2 SYDVKM. The V end lost 8 bases, the J end lost 8 bases, and 21 bases lay between the germline ends. The CDR3 runs to 14 residues.

Many counts were recorded for this clonotype. This beta chain was picked up by a library intended for alpha chains and is off target, so its count carries little meaning. This chain connects TRBV18 to TRBJ1-2; tentatively, D is TRBD1 (6 bases). The germline gives CDR1 KGHSH, CDR2 LQKENI. The CDR3 is made up of 14 amino acids. Trimming cost V 4 bases and J 3 bases, with 12 bases left between them. Here the CDR3 DNA reads TGTGCCAGCTCACTCAGGGGCGACGACTATGGCTACACCTTC. Its translation: CASSLRGDDYGYTF.

Concerning this clonotype itself: This beta chain is off target for a library built for alpha chains, so its abundance means little. The chain has TRBV9 and TRBJ2-2; D remains unclear. Trimming stripped 0 bases from V and 1 base from J, with 4 bases between. The length of the CDR3 is 14 residues. Per germline, CDR1 SGDLS and CDR2 YYNGEE. DNA of the CDR3: TGTGCCAGCAGCGTAGTCGGGAACACCGGGGAGCTGTTTTTT. Translated, it gives CASSVVGNTGELFF.

This clonotype was found a few times. A library prepared for alpha chains yielded this beta chain as an off-target read; its size is of little meaning. The chain has TRBV6-5 and TRBJ2-2, with TRBD1 as a possible D gene (7 bases). This CDR3 region has 18 residues. V was pared by 0 bases and J by 5 bases, with 19 bases between. Germline V gene sequence: CDR1 MNHEY, CDR2 SVGAGI. The DNA of the CDR3 is TGTGCCAGCAGTTACTCGATCCCCACAGGGGCGGGGACCGGGGAGCTGTTTTTT. This translates into CASSYSIPTGAGTGELFF.

This clonotype was seen ten or more times. With the library built for alpha chains, this beta chain is off target and its frequency is not meaningful. The chain couples TRBV20-1 to TRBJ1-2; no clear D gene. The germline CDR1 and CDR2 sequences are DFQATT and SNEGSKA (reference sequence). The CDR3 runs to 12 residues. V gave up 5 bases and J gave up 4 bases, with 11 bases separating them. The DNA for the CDR3 is TGCAGTGCTCCTTTGGCGGGCTATGGCTACACCTTC. This translates into CSAPLAGYGYTF.

This clonotype appeared many times. The library was built for alpha chains, so this beta chain is an off-target read and its size means little. CDR3 in DNA: TGCAGTCCAAAGGACCCGAGCACAGATACGCAGTATTTT. This sequence encodes CSPKDPSTDTQYF. This chain joins TRBV20-1 and TRBJ2-3, with D unresolved. Germline values: CDR1 DFQATT, CDR2 SNEGSKA (reference sequence). The CDR3 extends over 13 amino acids. V was trimmed by 8 bases and J by 0 bases, leaving 12 bases between them.

This clonotype was seen more than once but under ten times. Being off target in a library aimed at alpha chains, this beta chain has a size of little meaning. V gene TRBV5-4 combines with J gene TRBJ2-7; 7 bases align to TRBD1. J was trimmed by 0 bases and V by 5 bases; bases with no gene match: 8. Germline V gene sequence: CDR1 SGHNT, CDR2 YYREEE (reference sequence). The CDR3 loop spans 15 amino acids. CDR3 region: CASSSDRILSYEQYF. DNA for the CDR3: TGTGCCAGCAGTTCGGACAGGATCCTCTCCTACGAGCAGTACTTC.

This clonotype has a count of ten or more. A library made for alpha chains picked up this beta chain off target, so its size means little. The chain uses TRBV5-1 and TRBJ2-7; D possibly corresponds to TRBD1 (6 bases). Trimming pared 0 bases from V and 0 bases from J, leaving 7 bases between. Germline CDR1 SGHRS, CDR2 YFSETQ. CDR3 size: 14 residues. The CDR3 DNA follows: TGCGCCAGCAGCTTGGACAGGGCCTCCTACGAGCAGTACTTC. This sequence encodes CASSLDRASYEQYF. The full variable domain, in which reference TRBV5-1 and TRBJ2-7 provide the parts outside the CDR3, is KAGVTQTPRYLIKTRGQQVTLSCSPISGHRSVSWYQQTPGQGLQFLFEYFSETQRNKGNFPGRFSGRQFSNSRSEMNVSTLELGDSALYLCASSLDRASYEQYFGPGTRLTVT.

By sample fraction, this clonotype is medium-sized. This beta chain came through as a stray read in a library set up for alpha chains, and its size says little. The DNA for the CDR3 is TGTGCCAGCAGCACTCGGACAGTCTCGAGCTCCTACGAGCAGTACTTC. Protein: CASSTRTVSSSYEQYF. The genes are TRBV5-4 and TRBJ2-7, with D possibly matching TRBD1 (6 bases). This CDR3 has 16 residues. CDR1 is SGHNT and CDR2 is YYREEE in the germline V gene (reference sequence). The V end lost 4 bases, the J end lost 0 bases, and 17 bases lay between the germline ends. Supplemented by reference TRBV5-4 and TRBJ2-7, the full variable domain reads ETGVTQSPTHLIKTRGQQVTLRCSSQSGHNTVSWYQQALGQGPQFIFQYYREEENGRGNFPPRFSGLQFPNYSSELNVNALELDDSALYLCASSTRTVSSSYEQYFGPGTRLTVT.

This clonotype was counted at least ten times. For a library built for alpha chains, this beta chain is a stray read; little rests on its size. The genes are TRBV7-2 and TRBJ2-6; the D gene is possibly TRBD2 (6 bases). Germline V gene sequence: CDR1 SGHTA, CDR2 FQGNSA. Deletions cut 0 bases from V and 0 bases from J, with 15 bases between. This CDR3 comprises 19 residues. The CDR3 reads CASSLAGGWGDSGANVLTF. The CDR3 nucleotides read TGTGCCAGCAGCTTAGCGGGAGGATGGGGGGACTCTGGGGCCAACGTCCTGACTTTC.

This clonotype occurred many times. The library was designed around alpha chains, so this beta chain is a stray read whose abundance carries little weight. J is TRBJ2-3 and V is TRBV7-3; a possible D gene is TRBD2 (7 bases). V shed 1 base and J shed 2 bases, with 10 bases lying between them. Germline values: CDR1 SGHTA, CDR2 FQGTGA. The length of the CDR3 is 15 residues. This CDR3 is CASSLNGGPTDTQYF. In DNA, the CDR3 is TGTGCCAGCAGCTTAAACGGGGGGCCCACAGATACGCAGTATTTT.

This clonotype was recorded a few times. Being off target in a library aimed at alpha chains, this beta chain has a size of little meaning. This chain joins TRBV7-2 and TRBJ2-3; 7 positions match TRBD2. Germline CDR1 is SGHTA and CDR2 is FQGNSA. The CDR3 runs to 15 residues. J gave up 2 bases and V 8 bases, and 10 bases lay outside the gene matches. The CDR3 protein is CASGLSGRDTDTQYF. DNA for the CDR3: TGTGCCAGCGGGCTTAGCGGGCGGGACACAGATACGCAGTATTTT.

This clonotype appeared many times. The size of this beta chain means little, since it is a stray read in a library made for alpha chains. The chain is built from TRBV25-1 and TRBJ2-5; 7 bases align to TRBD1. Germline values: CDR1 MGHDK, CDR2 SYGVNS. J lost 0 bases, V lost 3 bases, and 7 bases had no gene match. The CDR3 length is 16 residues. The CDR3 here is CASSDIRQGDQETQYF. CDR3 sequence (DNA): TGTGCCAGCAGTGACATTCGACAGGGCGACCAAGAGACCCAGTACTTC.

In this sample, this clonotype turned up many times. At one of its ends the junction is not consistent with the germline gene, which may arise from a read error. This beta chain is a stray read from a library made for alpha chains; its abundance is not meaningful. V usage is TRBV7-7 and J usage is TRBJ2-1; 13 nucleotides line up with TRBD2. The germline CDR1 and CDR2 sequences are SSHAT and FNYEAQ (reference sequence). This CDR3 is built from 16 residues. The CDR3 sequence is CASSPSRTSGGGEQFF. CDR3 bases: TGTGCTAGCAGCCCCAGCCGCACTAGCGGGGGGGGTGAGCAGTTCTTC.

This clonotype was observed at least ten times. Little can be read into the size of this beta chain, an off-target read in a library designed for alpha chains. This chain uses TRBV6-2 or TRBV6-3 with TRBJ2-2; D not resolved. V lost 7 bases and J 4 bases, leaving 4 bases between the germline ends. There are 11 residues in the CDR3. Germline V gene data show CDR1 as MNHEY and CDR2 as SVGEGT. This chain's CDR3 is CASKGTGELFF. The CDR3 DNA sequence: TGTGCCAGCAAAGGCACCGGGGAGCTGTTTTTT.

This clonotype is medium-sized in the sample. The library was built for alpha chains, so this beta chain is an off-target read and its size means little. The rearrangement uses TRBV11-1 and TRBJ2-1, with 12 bases identical to TRBD2. CDR1 SGHAT and CDR2 FQDESV come from the germline V gene (reference sequence). V lost 3 bases to trimming and J lost 4 bases; unmatched junction nucleotides: 4. This CDR3 is built from 16 residues. The CDR3 coding sequence is TGTGCCAGCAGCTTCTTGACTAGCGGGGGTTACAATGAGCAGTTCTTC. It translates to CASSFLTSGGYNEQFF.

This clonotype appeared many times. Little can be read into the size of this beta chain, an off-target read in a library designed for alpha chains. CDR3 residues: CASSLLAGIVSYNEQFF. The DNA for the CDR3 is TGTGCCAGCAGTTTACTAGCGGGGATAGTCTCCTACAATGAGCAGTTCTTC. This chain links TRBV12-3 or TRBV12-4 with TRBJ2-1; TRBD2 matches 9 bases. V shed 2 bases and J 0 bases; nucleotides not matched to a gene: 5. The CDR3 sequence is 17 residues long.

Remarks on this clonotype: This beta chain is an unintended read in a library built for alpha chains; its size means little. CDR3 residues: CSALDRARFGETQYF. In DNA, the CDR3 is TGCAGTGCCCTAGACAGGGCTAGATTTGGAGAGACCCAGTACTTC. J is TRBJ2-5 and V is TRBV20-1; 7 bases match TRBD1. The CDR3 contains 15 residues. Germline CDR1 DFQATT, CDR2 SNEGSKA (reference sequence). V dropped 6 bases and J dropped 4; count of bases not matched to a gene: 14.

This clonotype has a count of ten or more. With the library built for alpha chains, this beta chain is off target and its frequency is not meaningful. The chain uses TRBV30 and TRBJ1-2; TRBD1 agrees at 8 bases. V lost 7 bases and J lost 8; bases outside the gene matches: 9. The CDR3 is 12 residues long. Germline CDR1 and CDR2: GTSNPN and SVGIG (reference sequence). The CDR3 loop is CASFPGQVGYTF. CDR3 bases: TGTGCCTCCTTCCCGGGACAGGTCGGCTACACCTTC.

This clonotype showed up just a few times. This beta chain turned up in a library designed for alpha chains; as an off-target read, its abundance says little. The chain joins TRBV27 to TRBJ1-1; D perhaps matches TRBD1 (6 bases). Germline-derived CDR1 and CDR2 are MNHEY and SMNVEV (reference sequence). The V and J ends lost 6 bases and 5 bases respectively, with 13 bases between them. CDR3 length: 13 residues. Here the CDR3 reads CASRQQGRTEAFF. For the CDR3, the DNA is TGTGCCAGCAGACAACAGGGAAGGACTGAAGCTTTCTTT.

Ten or more counts support this clonotype. The library was prepared for alpha chains; this beta chain is a stray read, so its frequency means little. The chain employs TRBV7-3 and TRBJ2-2; D unclear. Trimming shortened V by 7 bases and J by 5 bases, and 14 bases separated the two germline ends. CDR3 length: 14 residues. Germline CDR1 SGHTA, CDR2 FQGTGA. CDR3 residues: CASKFSAGTGELFF. For the CDR3, the DNA is TGTGCCAGCAAATTCTCTGCCGGTACCGGGGAGCTGTTTTTT.

As concerns this clonotype: The size of this beta chain means little, since it is a stray read in a library made for alpha chains. The chain joins TRBV20-1 to TRBJ2-2; no clear D. V was pared by 6 bases and J by 7 bases, with 15 bases between. The CDR3 loop spans 13 amino acids. The germline V gene has CDR1 DFQATT and CDR2 SNEGSKA (reference sequence). CDR3 protein: CSAGAIRGGELFF. The CDR3 nucleotides read TGCAGTGCCGGCGCTATTCGCGGCGGGGAGCTGTTTTTT.

This clonotype is categorized as medium-sized (0.01 to 0.1%). Found in a library prepared for alpha chains, this beta chain is an off-target read, and its abundance has little meaning. The V and J genes are TRBV9 and TRBJ2-3, with D maybe TRBD2 (6 bases). V lost 0 bases and J 5 bases, leaving 16 bases between the germline ends. Per the germline V gene, CDR1 is SGDLS and CDR2 is YYNGEE. The CDR3 spans 16 residues. CDR3 nucleotide sequence: TGTGCCAGCAGCGTAGCTACCGGAGGGAGAGAAGATACGCAGTATTTT. It codes for CASSVATGGREDTQYF.